The clone carrying this T cell receptor (beta chain) was found many times. The CDR3 length is 14 residues. Per the germline V gene, CDR1 is MNHEY and CDR2 is SMNVEV (reference sequence). V was clipped by 4 bases and J by 2 bases, with 10 bases between them. Researchers attached unique molecular identifiers to individual cDNA molecules. TCRdb re-called the 5' RACE reads through MiXCR, storing one row per CDR3 protein. The table has about 69,000 distinct CDR3 sequences, approximately 4.6% seen once. The data are from a study of early T cells in non-severe SARS-CoV-2 infection. The origin of this receptor is an adult who was a healthcare worker with PCR-confirmed SARS-CoV-2 infection or an uninfected control (not recorded which). The donor label of this sample is uncertain. The J gene is TRBJ2-3, the V gene TRBV27; unclear D gene. The sequencing here drew on whole blood, taken at baseline. The CDR3 loop reads CASSSQLATDTQYF. The DNA of the CDR3 is TGTGCCAGCAGTTCACAGCTGGCCACAGATACGCAGTATTTT.